This T cell receptor beta chain was captured by sequencing in a study of T cells in pancreatic ductal adenocarcinoma. Whole-study findings and limits: The resected pancreatic cancer cohort was biased toward the minority with early-stage disease. Blood clonality (about 0.072) did not differ significantly from tumor (around 0.12). Tumors hold more CD45RO+ effector T cells, which may bias toward lower diversity. Tumor samples had fewer productive templates and around 7.2-fold fewer unique clonotypes than blood.

This CDR3 has 14 residues. V gave up 6 bases and J gave up 7 bases, with 16 bases separating them. The germline CDR1 and CDR2 sequences are SGDLS and YYNGEE. No neoadjuvant therapy was given to the selected pancreatic ductal adenocarcinoma patients before their surgery. The count of this clone is one. Its specificity is not known. Produced via immunoSEQ multiplex PCR; TCRdb's table is partial and in-frame only. This sample has roughly 100,000 clones; about 95% occur once, and the top ten carry less than 4%. The chain links TRBV9 to TRBJ2-2, with D possibly TRBD1 on 5 matching bases. Specimen: PBMCs. This clonotype was sampled from a human donor with pancreatic ductal adenocarcinoma. The CDR3 bases are TGTGCCAGCAAGGGCAGGGTAACAAACGGGGAGCTGTTTTTT. Residues: CASKGRVTNGELFF.